The next 17 T cell receptor beta chains were all read from a single sample in a study of T cells after yellow fever vaccination. TCRdb called the 5' RACE reads again in MiXCR, with one record for every CDR3 protein. Of some 340,000 distinct CDR3 sequences listed, around 10% are singletons. Sequencing was performed on CD4+ T cells sorted from PBMCs, taken 45 days after the yellow fever booster vaccination. Receptors were obtained from a man in his late teens or twenties who received the YFV17D yellow fever vaccine.

The chain has TRBV19 and TRBJ1-2; D is possibly TRBD1 (6 bases). Germline lookup yields CDR1 LNHDA and CDR2 SQIVND (reference sequence). The V gene lost 1 base and the J gene lost 1 base, with 10 bases spanning the gap. The CDR3 length is 15 residues. CDR3 in DNA: TGTGCCAGTAGTATAGGAGGGGGTCTTAACTATGGCTACACCTTC. Translating it yields CASSIGGGLNYGYTF.

The chain couples TRBV27 to TRBJ2-7; perhaps TRBD1 as D (7 bases). In germline, CDR1 is MNHEY, CDR2 SMNVEV (reference sequence). The CDR3 consists of 14 residues. V gave up 7 bases and J gave up 0 bases, with 13 bases separating them. The CDR3 reads CASISGGSSYEQYF. Here the CDR3 DNA reads TGTGCCAGCATCTCAGGGGGGAGCTCCTACGAGCAGTACTTC.

This clonotype was picked up a small number of times. The rearrangement uses TRBV15 and TRBJ2-1; D uncertain. The CDR3 extends over 13 amino acids. Trimming cost V 0 bases and J 15 bases, with 15 bases left between them. Germline CDR1 reads LNHNV; CDR2 reads YYDKDF (reference sequence). The DNA for the CDR3 is TGTGCCACCAGCAGAGATTCGTTCGAGGCCAGGTTCTTC. It translates to CATSRDSFEARFF.

This clonotype has more than one count but fewer than ten. The rearrangement joins TRBV11-2 to TRBJ1-2; possibly TRBD1 for D (5 bases). V gave up 1 base and J gave up 8 bases, with 20 bases separating them. Germline V gene data show CDR1 as SGHAT and CDR2 as FQNNGV. The CDR3 sequence is 16 residues long. In DNA form, the CDR3 reads TGTGCCAGCAGCTTAGGGCTCAGGGACGGTATTGTCGGCTACACCTTC. Amino acid sequence: CASSLGLRDGIVGYTF. The full variable domain, rest sourced from reference TRBV11-2 and TRBJ1-2, is EAGVAQSPRYKIIEKRQSVAFWCNPISGHATLYWYQQILGQGPKLLIQFQNNGVVDDSQLPKDRFSAERLKGVDSTLKIQPAKLEDSAVYLCASSLGLRDGIVGYTFGSGTRLTVV.

The chain uses TRBV3-1 and TRBJ1-2; tentative D call: TRBD1 (5 bases). The V end lost 3 bases, the J end lost 6 bases, and 14 bases lay between the germline ends. CDR1 and CDR2 from the germline V gene are LGHDT and YNNKEL (reference sequence). CDR3 length: 14 residues. The CDR3 is CASSHRGGTHGYTF. For the CDR3, the DNA is TGTGCCAGCAGCCACCGGGGGGGTACCCATGGCTACACCTTC.

This clonotype was seen more than once but under ten times. This chain links TRBV6-5 with TRBJ2-7, with TRBD1 matching over 10 bases. This CDR3 region has 14 residues. Trimming removed 7 bases from V and 5 bases from J; junction bases left unmatched: 8. Per the germline V gene, CDR1 is MNHEY and CDR2 is SVGAGI. For the CDR3, the DNA is TGTGCCAGCAACCAGAGGGACAGGGGCCACGAGCAGTACTTC. Protein: CASNQRDRGHEQYF.

This clonotype was recorded at least ten times. V and J are TRBV7-3 and TRBJ2-5; 10 bases line up with TRBD2. CDR1 and CDR2 from the germline V gene are SGHTA and FQGTGA. The CDR3 sequence is 13 residues long. The ends lost 4 bases at V and 5 bases at J; junction bases unmatched: 1. In DNA form, the CDR3 reads TGTGCCAGCAGCTCGACTAGCGGGGAGACCCAGTACTTC. The encoded protein is CASSSTSGETQYF.

J is TRBJ2-3 and V is TRBV14; no reliable D call. CDR1 and CDR2 (germline): SGHDN, FVKESK. The CDR3 totals 16 residues. V shed 1 base and J shed 0 bases, with 11 bases lying between them. Here the CDR3 reads CASSQGLEVSTDTQYF. Written as DNA, the CDR3 is TGTGCCAGCAGCCAAGGTCTAGAGGTTAGCACAGATACGCAGTATTTT. Full variable domain (rest looked up from reference TRBV14 and TRBJ2-3): EAGVTQFPSHSVIEKGQTVTLRCDPISGHDNLYWYRRVMGKEIKFLLHFVKESKQDESGMPNNRFLAERTGGTYSTLKVQPAELEDSGVYFCASSQGLEVSTDTQYFGPGTRLTVL.

This chain connects TRBV7-2 to TRBJ1-4; D not certain. The CDR3 runs 15 residues. Germline V gene lookup returns CDR1 SGHTA and CDR2 FQGNSA. V was pared by 4 bases and J by 13 bases, with 22 bases between. In DNA form, the CDR3 reads TGTGCCAGCAGCTCACCTCCGGCGGGCTCCCGAGGACTGTTTTTT. As protein: CASSSPPAGSRGLFF.

This clonotype turned up a few times. V and J are TRBV5-1 and TRBJ1-1; 11 bases map to TRBD1. Germline V lookup: CDR1 SGHRS, CDR2 YFSETQ. V lost 5 bases and J lost 5; bases outside the gene matches: 8. The CDR3 sequence is 15 residues long. The CDR3 coding sequence is TGCGCCAGCAGATGGACAGGGGGCTTGAGGACTGAAGCTTTCTTT. It translates to CASRWTGGLRTEAFF.

The chain joins TRBV18 to TRBJ2-2; D gene unclear. The CDR3 spans 16 residues. Germline V gene lookup returns CDR1 KGHSH and CDR2 LQKENI. Trimming shortened V by 2 bases and J by 0 bases, and 10 bases separated the two germline ends. This CDR3 is CASSPFGGTNTGELFF. DNA of the CDR3: TGTGCCAGCTCACCATTCGGCGGAACGAACACCGGGGAGCTGTTTTTT.

This clonotype occurred a few times. J is TRBJ2-2 and V is TRBV10-3, with D perhaps being TRBD1 or TRBD2 (6 bases each). The V end was cut by 0 bases, the J end by 3 bases, with 14 bases between. The CDR3 is 17 residues long. Germline CDR1 ENHRY, CDR2 SYGVKD. The CDR3 DNA reads as TGTGCCATCAGTGAGTCAGGCCGGGGGCTTTACACCGGGGAGCTGTTTTTT. This sequence encodes CAISESGRGLYTGELFF.

This clonotype turned up a few times. The chain recombines TRBV6-2 or TRBV6-3 with TRBJ2-7, with a tentative D call TRBD1 (5 bases). V lost 4 bases and J lost 0, with 13 bases in between. The CDR3 is made up of 15 amino acids. Germline V gives CDR1 MNHEY, CDR2 SVGEGT. Here the CDR3 DNA reads TGTGCCAGCAGTTTTCAGGGATCGTCCTCCTACGAGCAGTACTTC. As protein: CASSFQGSSSYEQYF.

The sample holds a few counts of this clonotype. This CDR3 reads CASSLTRDSPYGYTF. As DNA, the CDR3 is TGTGCCAGCAGCTTAACCCGGGACAGCCCCTATGGCTACACCTTC. The V call is TRBV7-2, the J call TRBJ1-2, with TRBD1 identical over 7 bases. Trimming removed 2 bases from V and 4 bases from J; junction bases left unmatched: 7. This CDR3 is built from 15 residues. CDR1 SGHTA and CDR2 FQGNSA come from the germline V gene.

CDR3 region: CASRGGSGSSYNEQFF. The CDR3 nucleotides are TGTGCCAGCAGGGGGGGTAGCGGATCCTCCTACAATGAGCAGTTCTTC. J is TRBJ2-1 and V is TRBV12-3 or TRBV12-4; perhaps TRBD2 as D (6 bases). The CDR3 extends over 16 amino acids. The V and J ends lost 6 bases and 0 bases respectively, with 15 bases between them.

This chain uses TRBV27 with TRBJ2-7; 12 bases match TRBD1. The CDR3 runs 15 residues. J lost 6 bases, V lost 5 bases, and 8 bases had no gene match. Germline CDR1 is MNHEY and CDR2 is SMNVEV (reference sequence). The DNA of the CDR3 is TGTGCCAGCAGTCCACGGGGGACAGGGGGCGTCGAGCAGTACTTC. Translating it yields CASSPRGTGGVEQYF.

This clonotype was observed a handful of times. The chain is built from TRBV11-2 and TRBJ2-3; 8 bases map to TRBD1. The CDR3 contains 16 residues. CDR1 is SGHAT and CDR2 is FQNNGV in the germline V gene. Germline trimming cut 6 bases from V and 4 bases from J; bases unmatched to any gene: 12. The CDR3 loop is CASRSIRGLSADTQYF. The DNA for the CDR3 is TGTGCCAGCAGGTCCATCAGGGGGCTATCGGCAGATACGCAGTATTTT.